These 18 T cell receptor beta chains were sequenced from one sample in a study of T cell repertoires in cytomegalovirus infection. Each CDR3 protein is one row after TCRdb ran MiXCR on the reads. Here the sample spans 300,000 to 400,000 distinct CDR3 sequences, over 15% being singletons. The specimen sequenced was PBMCs. These receptors were obtained from a human donor in good health (CMV status not recorded). Some clones in this sample may be carry-over from other donors' samples.

This clonotype was recorded a few times. The chain couples TRBV14 to TRBJ1-5, with unresolved D. The ends were cut back, 4 bases at V and 9 bases at J, with 16 bases in the middle. The CDR3 runs 14 residues. The germline gives CDR1 SGHDN, CDR2 FVKESK. As DNA, the CDR3 is TGTGCCAGCAGCCGAGCGGGGATATCGTGGCCCCAGCATTTT. Translation gives CASSRAGISWPQHF.

Many counts were recorded for this clonotype. The V and J genes are TRBV12-3 or TRBV12-4 and TRBJ1-5, with unresolved D. Trimming took 3 bases from V and 2 from J, leaving 5 bases between them. The CDR3 has 13 residues. The DNA of the CDR3 is TGTGCCAGCAGTTTGGACGGCAATCAGCCCCAGCATTTT. It encodes CASSLDGNQPQHF.

This clonotype was seen a few times. V usage is TRBV12-3 or TRBV12-4 and J usage is TRBJ1-1, with D possibly matching TRBD1 (5 bases). V was pared by 11 bases and J by 0 bases, with 13 bases between. This CDR3 comprises 13 residues. Here the CDR3 DNA reads TGTGCCGAACGAGGGGTTTTGAACACTGAAGCTTTCTTT. This encodes CAERGVLNTEAFF.

This clonotype was detected once. The V and J genes are TRBV7-6 and TRBJ2-5; D not certain. V gave up 9 bases and J gave up 2 bases, with 13 bases separating them. CDR3 length: 13 residues. The germline V gene encodes CDR1 SGHVS and CDR2 FNYEAQ. The CDR3 DNA is TGTGCCAGGAGCCCCGAACCTCAAGAGACCCAGTACTTC. This encodes CARSPEPQETQYF.

This clonotype was seen repeatedly, ten times or more. V gene TRBV28 combines with J gene TRBJ2-5; perhaps TRBD1 as D (6 bases). Deletions cut 2 bases from V and 5 bases from J, with 12 bases between. The germline V gene encodes CDR1 MDHEN and CDR2 SYDVKM. The CDR3 is 14 residues long. The CDR3, as DNA: TGTGCCAGCAGTTTAGGGGGCCTTCGGGAGACCCAGTACTTC. Translating gives CASSLGGLRETQYF.

This clonotype occurred a few times. The chain is built from TRBV4-1 and TRBJ1-2; 7 bases fit TRBD1. The V gene's germline CDR1 is MGHRA and CDR2 YSYEKL. Trimming cost V 3 bases and J 6 bases; bases outside gene matches: 10. This CDR3 spans 15 amino acids. This chain's CDR3 is CASSHYDRDVDGYTF. CDR3 DNA sequence: TGCGCCAGCAGCCATTACGACAGGGACGTGGATGGCTACACCTTC.

This clonotype was observed a handful of times. The rearrangement joins TRBV12-5 to TRBJ2-1; D not certain. Germline CDR1 reads LGHNT; CDR2 reads FRNRAP. V dropped 7 bases and J dropped 0 bases, with 10 bases sitting between them. This CDR3 spans 14 amino acids. The CDR3 region has the DNA TGTGCTAGTGCTGCTACCCTCTCCTACAATGAGCAGTTCTTC. As protein: CASAATLSYNEQFF.

V gene TRBV10-2 combines with J gene TRBJ1-4; D is uncertain. The germline CDR1 and CDR2 sequences are WSHSY and SAAADI. Between the trimmed V and J ends, which lost 2 bases and 2 bases, there was a span of 3 bases. The CDR3 is 13 amino acids. For the CDR3, the DNA is TGCGCCAGCAGTGAGGTGACTAATGAAAAACTGTTTTTT. Translation gives CASSEVTNEKLFF.

The V call is TRBV23-1, the J call TRBJ1-3; D remains unclear. TRBV23-1 is an open reading frame, and its role is uncertain. The CDR3 extends over 10 amino acids. The ends were cut back, 5 bases at V and 8 bases at J, with 4 bases in the middle. CDR3 DNA sequence: TGCGCCAGCAGTGGTGACACCATATATTTT. It is translated as CASSGDTIYF.

This chain joins TRBV18 and TRBJ2-3, with D perhaps assigned TRBD1 or TRBD2 (5 bases each). The CDR3 runs to 13 residues. Trimming shortened V by 3 bases and J by 8 bases, and 12 bases separated the two germline ends. Germline CDR1 and CDR2: KGHSH and LQKENI. The CDR3 coding sequence is TGTGCCAGCTCACCGTCTGGTGGGGGTACGCAGTATTTT. Translated, it gives CASSPSGGGTQYF.

The chain combines TRBV7-2 with TRBJ2-3; D is undetermined. The CDR3 covers 14 residues. V was cut by 1 base and J by 2 bases, with 7 bases left in between. Germline-derived CDR1 and CDR2 are SGHTA and FQGNSA. The CDR3 DNA is TGTGCCAGCAGCTTAGGGACGTTCACAGATACGCAGTATTTT. Translating it yields CASSLGTFTDTQYF.

In this sample, this clonotype turned up many times. V gene TRBV7-9 combines with J gene TRBJ2-1; D is perhaps TRBD2 (5 bases). The length of the CDR3 is 12 residues. Germline CDR1 and CDR2: SEHNR and FQNEAQ (reference sequence). Deletions cut 5 bases from V and 7 bases from J, with 9 bases between. DNA of the CDR3: TGTGCCAGCAGCACAACGGGAAATGAGCAGTTCTTC. Translating gives CASSTTGNEQFF.

V is TRBV19 and J is TRBJ2-3; D gene ambiguous. CDR1 LNHDA and CDR2 SQIVND come from the germline V gene (reference sequence). Trimming pared 3 bases from V and 6 bases from J, leaving 7 bases between. The CDR3 is 12 amino acids. CDR3 sequence reads: CASSIWQDTQYF. The CDR3 nucleotides are TGTGCCAGTAGTATCTGGCAGGATACGCAGTATTTT.

The gene calls are TRBV20-1 and TRBJ2-3; TRBD2 matches at 12 bases. The V gene's germline CDR1 is DFQATT and CDR2 SNEGSKA (reference sequence). CDR3 length equals 16 residues. V lost 2 bases to trimming and J lost 0 bases; unmatched junction nucleotides: 3. CDR3 sequence (DNA): TGCAGTGCTAGAACGCTAGCGGGGGGGAGCACAGATACGCAGTATTTT. Amino acids: CSARTLAGGSTDTQYF.

This clonotype was detected only a few times. The chain links TRBV12-3 or TRBV12-4 to TRBJ2-3; tentative D call: TRBD2 (6 bases). The CDR3 sequence is 12 residues long. V was trimmed by 6 bases and J by 14 bases, leaving 18 bases between them. The CDR3 spells CASSKLASYRYF. The DNA of the CDR3 is TGTGCCAGCAGCAAACTAGCTTCATACCGGTATTTT.

This clonotype appeared many times. J is TRBJ1-1 and V is TRBV12-3 or TRBV12-4; TRBD1 agrees at 7 bases. Trimming removed 4 bases from V and 9 bases from J; junction bases left unmatched: 14. The CDR3 totals 15 residues. The CDR3 region has the DNA TGTGCCAGCAGTTGGGGGGACAGCACCCGACTCAAAGCTTTCTTT. It specifies CASSWGDSTRLKAFF.

This clonotype turned up a few times. The chain uses TRBV20-1 and TRBJ2-1; possibly TRBD1 or TRBD2 for D (7 bases each). In germline, CDR1 is DFQATT, CDR2 SNEGSKA (reference sequence). This CDR3 has 13 amino acids. V lost 0 bases and J 7 bases, leaving 10 bases between the germline ends. The CDR3 loop is CSARDRGGNEQFF. The CDR3 DNA reads TGCAGTGCTAGAGACAGGGGGGGTAATGAGCAGTTCTTC.

This chain uses TRBV6-2 or TRBV6-3 with TRBJ2-3; perhaps TRBD1 as D (6 bases). Germline values: CDR1 MNHEY, CDR2 SVGEGT. With 2 bases removed from V and 5 bases from J, the gap between germline ends came to 11 bases. CDR3 length: 14 residues. The CDR3 region has the DNA TGTGCCAGCAGTTACAACAGGGCCCAAGATACGCAGTATTTT. It codes for CASSYNRAQDTQYF.